The 27 T cell receptor beta chains presented below share a single source sample, sequenced in a study of T cell responses to AZD1222 COVID-19 vaccine. The repertoire was sequenced with immunoSEQ multiplex PCR; TCRdb's copy has only in-frame clones and lacks some. This table has some 160,000 clones, 88% appearing once. The sequences come from peripheral blood, collected on day 0 of AZD1222 vaccination. Source of these receptors: an adult in good health.

The table lists this clone with a few counts. This sequence joins TRBV28 and TRBJ1-6, with D unresolved. Looked up from germline, CDR1 is MDHEN and CDR2 is SYDVKM. The CDR3 has 13 residues. The V and J ends lost 1 base and 10 bases respectively, with 8 bases between them. The CDR3 DNA reads as TGTGCCAGCAGTTTATTGAGTGAATCACCCCTCCACTTT. Its translation: CASSLLSESPLHF.

The chain employs TRBV6-5 and TRBJ1-1; no firm D call. This CDR3 has 14 amino acids. Germline loops: CDR1 MNHEY, CDR2 SVGAGI. V was pared by 2 bases and J by 8 bases, with 15 bases between. CDR3 in amino acids: CASSYLTRVPEAFF. Here the CDR3 DNA reads TGTGCCAGCAGTTACCTGACAAGGGTCCCCGAAGCTTTCTTT.

The chain has TRBV4-2 and TRBJ1-1; perhaps TRBD1 as D (5 bases). This CDR3 is 14 amino acids long. From germline, CDR1 is LGHNA and CDR2 YNFKEQ. V was trimmed by 3 bases and J by 1 base, leaving 9 bases between them. The chain's CDR3 is CASSQLGQNTEAFF. The CDR3 DNA is TGTGCCAGCAGCCAGCTTGGACAGAACACTGAAGCTTTCTTT.

This clone is a singleton in its sample. This chain joins TRBV5-1 and TRBJ1-1; D gene unclear. Looked up from germline, CDR1 is SGHRS and CDR2 is YFSETQ. Deletions cut 1 base from V and 1 base from J, with 11 bases between. The CDR3 is made up of 15 amino acids. The CDR3 region has the DNA TGCGCCAGCAGCTTGCTGGGTGCGGGGAACACTGAAGCTTTCTTT. This translates into CASSLLGAGNTEAFF.

The rearrangement uses TRBV28 and TRBJ1-3, with D perhaps TRBD1 (6 bases). Germline CDR1 MDHEN, CDR2 SYDVKM. CDR3 length: 15 residues. V dropped 3 bases and J dropped 2 bases, with 11 bases sitting between them. The CDR3 is CASSFGDTTGNTIYF. The DNA of the CDR3 is TGTGCCAGCAGTTTCGGGGACACGACTGGAAACACCATATATTTT.

The chain links TRBV19 to TRBJ1-2; TRBD1 matches 7 bases. The J segment lost 6 bases and the V segment lost 9 bases, leaving 10 bases of the junction unmatched. The length of the CDR3 is 13 residues. Germline CDR1 LNHDA, CDR2 SQIVND (reference sequence). As DNA, the CDR3 is TGTGCCAGCAGGGACAGTCAGATGGATGGCTACACCTTC. Protein product: CASRDSQMDGYTF. The full variable domain, its missing parts supplied by reference TRBV19 and TRBJ1-2, is DGGITQSPKYLFRKEGQNVTLSCEQNLNHDAMYWYRQDPGQGLRLIYYSQIVNDFQKGDIAEGYSVSREKKESFPLTVTSAQKNPTAFYLCASRDSQMDGYTFGSGTRLTVV.

V usage is TRBV29-1 and J usage is TRBJ1-2; D is possibly TRBD1 (6 bases). Germline values: CDR1 SQVTM, CDR2 ANQGSEA. CDR3 size: 13 residues. With 2 bases removed from V and 8 bases from J, the gap between germline ends came to 15 bases. The CDR3 sequence: CSVESRGPGGYTF. The CDR3 DNA sequence: TGCAGCGTTGAATCCCGGGGGCCGGGAGGCTACACCTTC.

CDR3 in amino acids: CASSSPLAGERGGSYEQYF. DNA of the CDR3: TGTGCCAGCAGCTCCCCACTAGCGGGAGAGAGGGGAGGCTCCTACGAGCAGTACTTC. The rearrangement uses TRBV7-6 and TRBJ2-7, with TRBD2 matching 11 bases. Losses at the gene ends were 4 bases for V and 0 bases for J; bases not matched to a gene: 14. Germline V lookup: CDR1 SGHVS, CDR2 FNYEAQ. The CDR3 extends over 19 amino acids. The full variable domain, rest sourced from reference TRBV7-6 and TRBJ2-7, is GAGVSQSPRYKVTKRGQDVALRCDPISGHVSLYWYRQALGQGPEFLTYFNYEAQQDKSGLPNDRFSAERPEGSISTLTIQRTEQRDSAMYRCASSSPLAGERGGSYEQYFGPGTRLTVT.

The chain combines TRBV29-1 with TRBJ2-1; D is perhaps TRBD1 (6 bases). The germline V gene encodes CDR1 SQVTM and CDR2 ANQGSEA. The V gene lost 6 bases and the J gene lost 7 bases, with 16 bases spanning the gap. CDR3 size: 13 residues. CDR3 loop: CSVSNRALNEQFF. The CDR3 coding sequence is TGCAGCGTATCTAACAGGGCGTTGAATGAGCAGTTCTTC.

About this clone itself: Distinct nucleotide sequences in the sample also encode this CDR3. The chain is built from TRBV5-1 and TRBJ1-4, with 7 bases lining up with TRBD1. Germline V CDR1 and CDR2: SGHRS, YFSETQ. J was trimmed by 7 bases and V by 0 bases; bases with no gene match: 6. The CDR3 has 15 residues. This CDR3 is CASSLGQGKGEKLFF. In DNA, the CDR3 is TGCGCCAGCAGCTTGGGACAGGGAAAGGGTGAAAAACTGTTTTTT. The full variable domain, in which reference TRBV5-1 and TRBJ1-4 provide the parts outside the CDR3, is KAGVTQTPRYLIKTRGQQVTLSCSPISGHRSVSWYQQTPGQGLQFLFEYFSETQRNKGNFPGRFSGRQFSNSRSEMNVSTLELGDSALYLCASSLGQGKGEKLFFGSGTQLSVL.

This clone showed up just once. The chain recombines TRBV5-4 with TRBJ2-4; D not resolved. CDR3 length: 13 amino acids. Germline V gives CDR1 SGHNT, CDR2 YYREEE (reference sequence). The V gene lost 0 bases and the J gene lost 5 bases, with 6 bases spanning the gap. In DNA, the CDR3 is TGTGCCAGCAGCTTGGACAGACAAAACATTCAGTACTTC. This translates into CASSLDRQNIQYF.

V is TRBV2 and J is TRBJ1-5; TRBD1 matches 9 bases. Germline trimming cut 4 bases from V and 6 bases from J; bases unmatched to any gene: 4. The CDR3 has 14 amino acids. The germline V gene has CDR1 SNHLY and CDR2 FYNNEI. The CDR3 DNA reads as TGTGCCAGCAGTGCCTCACAGGGGGCTCAGCCCCAGCATTTT. This encodes CASSASQGAQPQHF.

The chain joins TRBV6-2 or TRBV6-3 to TRBJ2-1, with D perhaps matching TRBD1 (5 bases). The V gene lost 2 bases and the J gene lost 6 bases, with 14 bases spanning the gap. In germline, CDR1 is MNHEY, CDR2 SVGEGT. This CDR3 contains 15 residues. The CDR3 is CASSYGQGRLNEQFF. The CDR3 nucleotides are TGTGCCAGCAGTTACGGGCAGGGAAGACTCAATGAGCAGTTCTTC.

The V and J genes are TRBV6-5 and TRBJ1-1; no firm D call. Deletions cut 0 bases from V and 1 base from J, with 12 bases between. This CDR3 has 16 residues. The germline V gene encodes CDR1 MNHEY and CDR2 SVGAGI. CDR3 sequence reads: CASSYSTVGPNTEAFF. DNA for the CDR3: TGTGCCAGCAGTTACTCAACCGTGGGCCCGAACACTGAAGCTTTCTTT.

V and J are TRBV15 and TRBJ1-2, with D unresolved. The CDR3 is made up of 13 amino acids. Trimming cost V 1 base and J 4 bases, with 7 bases left between them. Germline loops: CDR1 LNHNV, CDR2 YYDKDF (reference sequence). As DNA, the CDR3 is TGTGCCACCAGCAGAGGATTCACCTATGGCTACACCTTC. Its protein is CATSRGFTYGYTF.

The chain couples TRBV6-1 to TRBJ2-3, with D possibly being TRBD1 (6 bases). This CDR3 contains 13 residues. V shed 9 bases and J shed 3 bases, with 13 bases lying between them. The germline CDR1 and CDR2 sequences are MNHNS and SASEGT. The CDR3 nucleotides read TGTGCCAGTGGTGGGGGCTCGACAGATACGCAGTATTTT. Protein: CASGGGSTDTQYF.

This sequence joins TRBV28 and TRBJ1-5; D unclear. CDR1 and CDR2 (germline): MDHEN, SYDVKM. Trimming removed 2 bases from V and 6 bases from J, with 8 bases in between. The CDR3 has 13 amino acids. The CDR3: CASSLLGSQPQHF. The CDR3 coding sequence is TGTGCCAGCAGTTTACTCGGGTCTCAGCCCCAGCATTTT.

This sequence joins TRBV20-1 and TRBJ1-5, with unresolved D. This CDR3 spans 11 amino acids. Per the germline V gene, CDR1 is DFQATT and CDR2 is SNEGSKA (reference sequence). V was cut by 5 bases and J by 6 bases, with 8 bases left in between. The CDR3 DNA is TGCAGTGCTGGAAGGCCTCAGCCCCAGCATTTT. It yields the protein CSAGRPQPQHF.

This clone turned up a few times. The chain has TRBV7-2 and TRBJ1-1; D is perhaps TRBD1 (6 bases). The CDR3 spans 13 residues. Trimming removed 1 base from V and 10 bases from J, with 13 bases in between. The germline gives CDR1 SGHTA, CDR2 FQGNSA. CDR3 bases: TGTGCCAGCAGCTTAGAAGGAGGGGGGAGAGCTTTCTTT. This translates into CASSLEGGGRAFF.

This sequence joins TRBV4-2 and TRBJ2-1, with 9 bases fitting TRBD2. Germline CDR1 is LGHNA and CDR2 is YNFKEQ. The V gene end was trimmed by 4 bases and the J gene end by 1 base; junction bases not matched to a gene: 5. The CDR3 length is 16 residues. The CDR3 region has the DNA TGTGCCAGCAGCCCCCTGGGACTAGCTTCCTACAATGAGCAGTTCTTC. Its translation is CASSPLGLASYNEQFF.

The genes are TRBV11-2 and TRBJ1-2, with D tentatively TRBD1 (5 bases). Trimming took off 5 bases at V and 7 bases at J, with 11 bases between the two ends. The CDR3 contains 12 residues. CDR1 and CDR2 (germline): SGHAT, FQNNGV. The CDR3 is CASSPGGGGYTF. For the CDR3, the DNA is TGTGCCAGCAGCCCCGGGGGAGGTGGCTACACCTTC.

The rearrangement joins TRBV18 to TRBJ1-3; D not resolved. Germline CDR1 KGHSH, CDR2 LQKENI. The CDR3 spans 15 residues. The V end lost 3 bases, the J end lost 0 bases, and 9 bases lay between the germline ends. CDR3 in DNA: TGTGCCAGCTCACCGGGGAGCCTCTCTGGAAACACCATATATTTT. This gives the protein CASSPGSLSGNTIYF.

The V call is TRBV3-1 (or the pseudogene TRBV3-2), the J call TRBJ2-7; 9 nucleotides align to TRBD2. This CDR3 comprises 17 residues. J was trimmed by 2 bases and V by 0 bases; bases with no gene match: 8. Germline V gene lookup returns CDR1 LGHDT and CDR2 YNNKEL (reference sequence). The CDR3 is CASSQDGEAGGPYEQYF. As DNA, the CDR3 is TGTGCCAGCAGCCAAGACGGGGAAGCGGGAGGACCCTACGAGCAGTACTTC.

The gene calls are TRBV4-3 and TRBJ2-3; 7 nucleotides align to TRBD2. V trimming: 0 bases; J trimming: 4 bases; junction bases outside the gene matches: 10. Germline CDR1 LGHNA, CDR2 YSLEER. The CDR3 is made up of 17 amino acids. CDR3 in amino acids: CASSQEQGGSGADTQYF. CDR3 coding DNA: TGCGCCAGCAGCCAAGAGCAAGGCGGGAGTGGCGCAGATACGCAGTATTTT.

This clone was detected only once. The rearrangement joins TRBV12-2 to TRBJ1-1; TRBD1 reflects the table's D call only, with no check against the DNA. TRBV12-2 is a listed pseudogene. The CDR3 consists of 19 residues. This chain's CDR3 is CASRLFRRGIGDRKTEAFF. The CDR3 DNA sequence: TGTGCAAGTCGCTTATTCCGTCGAGGAATAGGGGACAGAAAGACTGAAGCTTTCTTT.

This chain connects TRBV24-1 to TRBJ1-1; 7 bases agree with TRBD1. The CDR3 has 13 amino acids. Germline V gives CDR1 KGHDR, CDR2 SFDVKD. V lost 7 bases to trimming and J lost 8 bases; unmatched junction nucleotides: 9. CDR3 amino acids: CATRGTDLTEAFF. The CDR3, as DNA: TGTGCCACCAGAGGGACAGACCTGACAGAAGCTTTCTTT.

A few counts support this clone. The chain has TRBV6-2 or TRBV6-3 and TRBJ1-5; TRBD1 might be the D (6 bases). Trimming cost V 5 bases and J 11 bases, with 10 bases left between them. CDR3 size: 11 residues. From germline, CDR1 is MNHEY and CDR2 SVGEGT. The CDR3 nucleotides are TGTGCCAGCAGTACCAGGGGTTCCCAGCATTTT. This gives the protein CASSTRGSQHF.